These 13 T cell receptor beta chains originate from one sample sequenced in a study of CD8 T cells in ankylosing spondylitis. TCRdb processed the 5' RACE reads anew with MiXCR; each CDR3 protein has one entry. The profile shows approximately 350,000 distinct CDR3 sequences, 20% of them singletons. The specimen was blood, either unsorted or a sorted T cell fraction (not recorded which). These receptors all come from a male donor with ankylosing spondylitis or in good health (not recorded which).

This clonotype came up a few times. The DNA of the CDR3 is TGCGCCAGCAGCTTCGGGTTGAATGGCTACACCTTC. It is translated as CASSFGLNGYTF. V usage is TRBV4-1 and J usage is TRBJ1-2; D is uncertain. CDR3 size: 12 residues. V shed 5 bases and J shed 6 bases, with 10 bases lying between them. Germline values: CDR1 MGHRA, CDR2 YSYEKL.

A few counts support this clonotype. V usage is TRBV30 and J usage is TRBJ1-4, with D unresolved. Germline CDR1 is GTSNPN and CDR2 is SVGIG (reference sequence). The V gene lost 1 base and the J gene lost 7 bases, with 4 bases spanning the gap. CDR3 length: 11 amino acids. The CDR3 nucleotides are TGTGCCTGGAGTGAGGGTGAAAAACTGTTTTTT. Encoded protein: CAWSEGEKLFF. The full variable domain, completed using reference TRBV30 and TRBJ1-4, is SQTIHQWPATLVQPVGSPLSLECTVEGTSNPNLYWYRQAAGRGLQLLFYSVGIGQISSEVPQNLSASRPQDRQFILSSKKLLLSDSGFYLCAWSEGEKLFFGSGTQLSVL.

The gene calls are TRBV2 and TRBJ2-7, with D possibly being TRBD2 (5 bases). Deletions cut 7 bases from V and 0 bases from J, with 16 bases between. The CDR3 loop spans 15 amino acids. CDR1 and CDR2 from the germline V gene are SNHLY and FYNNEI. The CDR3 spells CASTPPEAVSYEQYF. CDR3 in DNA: TGTGCCAGCACGCCCCCGGAGGCGGTCTCCTACGAGCAGTACTTC.

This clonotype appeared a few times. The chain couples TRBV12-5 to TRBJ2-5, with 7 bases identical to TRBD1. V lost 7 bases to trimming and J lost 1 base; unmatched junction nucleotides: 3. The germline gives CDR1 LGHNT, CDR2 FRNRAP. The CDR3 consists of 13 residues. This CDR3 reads CASARTGQETQYF. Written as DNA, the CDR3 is TGTGCTAGTGCCAGGACAGGCCAAGAGACCCAGTACTTC.

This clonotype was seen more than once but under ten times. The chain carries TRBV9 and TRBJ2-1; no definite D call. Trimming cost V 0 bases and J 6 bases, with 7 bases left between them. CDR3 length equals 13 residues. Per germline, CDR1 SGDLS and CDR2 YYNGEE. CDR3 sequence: CASSVEQINEQFF. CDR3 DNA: TGTGCCAGCAGCGTAGAACAGATCAATGAGCAGTTCTTC. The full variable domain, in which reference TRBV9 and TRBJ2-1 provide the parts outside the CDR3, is DSGVTQTPKHLITATGQRVTLRCSPRSGDLSVYWYQQSLDQGLQFLIQYYNGEERAKGNILERFSAQQFPDLHSELNLSSLELGDSALYFCASSVEQINEQFFGPGTRLTVL.

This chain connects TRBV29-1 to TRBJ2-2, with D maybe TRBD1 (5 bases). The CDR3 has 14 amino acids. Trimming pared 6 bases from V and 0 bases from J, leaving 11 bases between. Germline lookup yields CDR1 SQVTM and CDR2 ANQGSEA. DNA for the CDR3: TGCAGCGTACGGACAAGCCCGAACACCGGGGAGCTGTTTTTT. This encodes CSVRTSPNTGELFF.

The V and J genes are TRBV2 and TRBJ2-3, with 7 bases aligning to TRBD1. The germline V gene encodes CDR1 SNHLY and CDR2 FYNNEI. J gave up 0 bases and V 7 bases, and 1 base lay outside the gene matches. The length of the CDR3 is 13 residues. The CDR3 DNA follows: TGTGCCAGCAAGGGACAGAGCACAGATACGCAGTATTTT. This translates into CASKGQSTDTQYF.

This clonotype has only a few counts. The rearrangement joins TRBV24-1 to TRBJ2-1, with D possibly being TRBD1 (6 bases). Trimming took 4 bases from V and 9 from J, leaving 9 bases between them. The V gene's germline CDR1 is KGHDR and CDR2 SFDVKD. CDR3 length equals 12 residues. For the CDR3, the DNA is TGTGCCACCAGTGAAAACAGGGTTGAGCAGTTCTTC. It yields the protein CATSENRVEQFF.

CDR3 coding DNA: TGTGCCAGCAGTGAAGGGCTAGGTTCCTACGAGCAGTACTTC. It codes for CASSEGLGSYEQYF. The rearrangement uses TRBV2 and TRBJ2-7; D is undetermined. Per the germline V gene, CDR1 is SNHLY and CDR2 is FYNNEI. V lost 1 base and J lost 1, with 8 bases in between. This CDR3 region has 14 residues.

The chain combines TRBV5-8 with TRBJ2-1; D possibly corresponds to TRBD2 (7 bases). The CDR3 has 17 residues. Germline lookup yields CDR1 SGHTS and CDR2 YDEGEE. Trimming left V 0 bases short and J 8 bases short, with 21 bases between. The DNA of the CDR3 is TGTGCCAGCAGCTTGGATGGGGGGGCCGTGCGTTTGGATGAGCAGTTCTTC. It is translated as CASSLDGGAVRLDEQFF.

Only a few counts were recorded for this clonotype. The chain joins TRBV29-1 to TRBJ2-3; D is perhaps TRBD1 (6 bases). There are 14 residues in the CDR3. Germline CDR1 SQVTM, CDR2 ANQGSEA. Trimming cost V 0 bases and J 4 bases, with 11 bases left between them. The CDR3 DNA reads TGCAGCGTTGAAGAACAGGGCTGGCCAGATACGCAGTATTTT. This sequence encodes CSVEEQGWPDTQYF.

The CDR3 sequence is CASSPPGLAGGQETQYF. The CDR3 nucleotides read TGTGCCAGCAGCCCACCGGGACTAGCGGGGGGACAAGAGACCCAGTACTTC. This sequence joins TRBV7-9 and TRBJ2-5; 15 positions match TRBD2. This CDR3 has 17 amino acids. The germline V gene encodes CDR1 SEHNR and CDR2 FQNEAQ (reference sequence). Unmatched junction bases numbered 6, after V lost 5 bases and J lost 2 bases. Full variable domain (missing parts from reference TRBV7-9 and TRBJ2-5): DTGVSQNPRHKITKRGQNVTFRCDPISEHNRLYWYRQTLGQGPEFLTYFQNEAQLEKSRLLSDRFSAERPKGSFSTLEIQRTEQGDSAMYLCASSPPGLAGGQETQYFGPGTRLLVL.

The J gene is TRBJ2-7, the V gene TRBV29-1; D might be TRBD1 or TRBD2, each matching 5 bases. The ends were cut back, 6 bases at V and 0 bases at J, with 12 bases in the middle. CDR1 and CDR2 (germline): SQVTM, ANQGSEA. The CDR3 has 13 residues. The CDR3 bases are TGCAGCGTCGTCGGGACGGACTCCTACGAGCAGTACTTC. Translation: CSVVGTDSYEQYF.